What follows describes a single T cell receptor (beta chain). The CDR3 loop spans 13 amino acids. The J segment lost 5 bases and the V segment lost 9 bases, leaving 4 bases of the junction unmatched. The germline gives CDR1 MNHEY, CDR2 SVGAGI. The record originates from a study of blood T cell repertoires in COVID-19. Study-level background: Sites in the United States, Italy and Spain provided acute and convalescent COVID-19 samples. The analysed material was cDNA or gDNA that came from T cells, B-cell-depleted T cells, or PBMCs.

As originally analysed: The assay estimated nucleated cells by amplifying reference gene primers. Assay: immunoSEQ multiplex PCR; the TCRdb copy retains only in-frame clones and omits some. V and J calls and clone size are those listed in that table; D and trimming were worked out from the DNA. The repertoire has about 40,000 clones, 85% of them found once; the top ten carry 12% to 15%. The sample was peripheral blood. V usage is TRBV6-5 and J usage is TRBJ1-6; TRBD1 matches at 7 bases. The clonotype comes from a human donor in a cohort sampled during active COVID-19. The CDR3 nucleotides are TGTGCCAGTAGGACAGGTGATAATTCACCCCTCCACTTT. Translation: CASRTGDNSPLHF.